A single sample is the source of the 32 T cell receptor beta chains below, sequenced in a study of shared clonotypes between healthy human individuals. The repertoire was sequenced with immunoSEQ multiplex PCR; TCRdb's copy has only in-frame clones and lacks some. The data hold about 1,900,000 clones, with about 95% observed a single time. CD45RO-negative, CCR7-selected cells formed the naive CD8 fraction, which excluded terminally differentiated effector memory CD45RA+ cells. The sequencing input was naive CD8+ T cells sorted from blood. The receptors originated from a man younger than 35 in good health.

The V call is TRBV10-3, the J call TRBJ2-5; D might be TRBD2 (6 bases). There are 15 residues in the CDR3. With 2 bases removed from V and 3 bases from J, the gap between germline ends came to 13 bases. Germline V gene lookup returns CDR1 ENHRY and CDR2 SYGVKD. The CDR3 region is CAISEKAGGKETQYF. CDR3 DNA: TGTGCCATCAGTGAGAAGGCAGGCGGGAAAGAGACCCAGTACTTC.

The chain couples TRBV29-1 to TRBJ1-1; D is ambiguous. Trimming shortened V by 0 bases and J by 0 bases, and 5 bases separated the two germline ends. Germline loops: CDR1 SQVTM, CDR2 ANQGSEA. The CDR3 is 13 residues long. CDR3 protein: CSVEDHLNTEAFF. The DNA of the CDR3 is TGCAGCGTTGAAGATCACCTGAACACTGAAGCTTTCTTT.

This sequence joins TRBV5-4 and TRBJ2-1, with TRBD1 identical over 8 bases. Germline V CDR1 and CDR2: SGHNT, YYREEE (reference sequence). J was trimmed by 7 bases and V by 5 bases; bases with no gene match: 11. The CDR3 contains 15 residues. This chain's CDR3 is CASSIQGATVNEQFF. As DNA, the CDR3 is TGTGCCAGCAGTATCCAGGGGGCTACGGTGAATGAGCAGTTCTTC.

The chain is built from TRBV29-1 and TRBJ1-2; D not resolved. The V gene's germline CDR1 is SQVTM and CDR2 ANQGSEA. The CDR3 has 13 residues. The ends were cut back, 6 bases at V and 7 bases at J, with 18 bases in the middle. This chain's CDR3 is CSVGPVAAFGYTF. The CDR3 region has the DNA TGCAGCGTCGGTCCCGTTGCCGCTTTTGGCTACACCTTC.

V and J are TRBV4-3 and TRBJ1-3; 8 bases match TRBD1. Germline values: CDR1 LGHNA, CDR2 YSLEER. The V segment lost 5 bases and the J segment 6 bases; nucleotides outside the gene matches: 12. The CDR3 is 16 amino acids. Here the CDR3 reads CASSRTDREKENTIYF. DNA for the CDR3: TGCGCCAGCAGCAGAACGGACAGGGAGAAAGAAAACACCATATATTTT.

A note on this clone: One end of the junction fails to match germline, which may point to a read error. This chain connects TRBV5-3 to TRBJ1-1; TRBD1 is a possible D gene (5 bases). TRBV5-3 is an open reading frame whose function is uncertain. The CDR3 consists of 15 residues. The CDR3 here is CASSDGASGYTEASF. In DNA form, the CDR3 reads TGTGCCAGCAGTGACGGGGCGAGTGGGTACACTGAAGCTTCCTTT.

The V gene is TRBV4-3, the J gene TRBJ1-6; D unresolved. Deletions cut 3 bases from V and 4 bases from J, with 4 bases between. Germline CDR1 LGHNA, CDR2 YSLEER. The CDR3 spans 13 residues. This CDR3 is CASSQNYNSPLHF. The DNA of the CDR3 is TGCGCCAGCAGCCAGAATTATAATTCACCCCTCCACTTT.

This clone was seen only once. In the same sample, other DNA sequences code for this CDR3. The rearrangement links TRBV4-3 to TRBJ2-1; 8 nucleotides line up with TRBD2. The CDR3 contains 18 residues. Germline assignment: CDR1 LGHNA and CDR2 YSLEER. V dropped 0 bases and J dropped 0; count of bases not matched to a gene: 7. For the CDR3, the DNA is TGCGCCAGCAGCCAAGAGGGGGTAGCGGGAAGCTCCTACAATGAGCAGTTCTTC. It translates to CASSQEGVAGSSYNEQFF.

Comment on this clone: Distinct nucleotide sequences in the sample also encode this CDR3. The rearrangement links TRBV6-5 to TRBJ1-1; TRBD1 might be the D (6 bases). Germline V gene sequence: CDR1 MNHEY, CDR2 SVGAGI. This CDR3 has 14 residues. Trimming removed 2 bases at V and 3 bases at J, with 10 bases between. The chain's CDR3 is CASSYAEGDTEAFF. CDR3 DNA sequence: TGTGCCAGCAGTTACGCGGAGGGGGACACTGAAGCTTTCTTT.

Comment on this clone: The same CDR3 also results from other DNA sequences found in this sample. This sequence joins TRBV28 and TRBJ1-5; no reliable D call. The CDR3 loop spans 14 amino acids. Trimming took 5 bases from V and 3 from J, leaving 11 bases between them. The germline V gene has CDR1 MDHEN and CDR2 SYDVKM. The CDR3 loop reads CASSLRGDNQPQHF. Written as DNA, the CDR3 is TGTGCCAGCAGTCTCCGTGGTGACAATCAGCCCCAGCATTTT. Full variable domain (rest looked up from reference TRBV28 and TRBJ1-5): DVKVTQSSRYLVKRTGEKVFLECVQDMDHENMFWYRQDPGLGLRLIYFSYDVKMKEKGDIPEGYSVSREKKERFSLILESASTNQTSMYLCASSLRGDNQPQHFGDGTRLSIL.

This chain uses TRBV13 with TRBJ1-2, with TRBD1 as a possible D gene (5 bases). Trimming left V 1 base short and J 9 bases short, with 21 bases between. The germline V gene has CDR1 PRHDT and CDR2 FYEKMQ (reference sequence). The CDR3 has 16 residues. The CDR3 here is CASSLESVGGARSYTF. The CDR3 bases are TGTGCCAGCAGCTTAGAGTCCGTTGGCGGGGCAAGAAGCTACACCTTC.

As regards this clone: Other nucleotide sequences from this sample produce the same CDR3. CDR3 in amino acids: CASSVDGGGTDTQYF. The CDR3 region has the DNA TGTGCCAGCAGCGTAGATGGGGGAGGCACAGATACGCAGTATTTT. The rearrangement uses TRBV9 and TRBJ2-3; perhaps D is TRBD1 or TRBD2 (5 bases each). The CDR3 has 15 amino acids. Trimming stripped 0 bases from V and 1 base from J, with 9 bases between. The germline CDR1 and CDR2 sequences are SGDLS and YYNGEE.

The gene calls are TRBV4-3 and TRBJ2-3; no clear D. The CDR3 loop spans 15 amino acids. Germline V gene data show CDR1 as LGHNA and CDR2 as YSLEER. Trimming cost V 0 bases and J 3 bases, with 10 bases left between them. The DNA of the CDR3 is TGCGCCAGCAGCCAAGATCTTTATGGGACAGATACGCAGTATTTT. Protein: CASSQDLYGTDTQYF.

V and J are TRBV29-1 and TRBJ2-7; no firm D call. With 6 bases removed from V and 2 bases from J, the gap between germline ends came to 11 bases. Looked up from germline, CDR1 is SQVTM and CDR2 is ANQGSEA. The length of the CDR3 is 12 residues. The CDR3 DNA reads TGCAGCGTCTGGACCGACCCCTACGAGCAGTACTTC. Its translation: CSVWTDPYEQYF.

The chain is built from TRBV4-3 and TRBJ2-5; either TRBD1 or TRBD2 may supply D (5 bases each). The length of the CDR3 is 14 residues. Trimming shortened V by 0 bases and J by 9 bases, and 14 bases separated the two germline ends. The germline V gene has CDR1 LGHNA and CDR2 YSLEER. CDR3 residues: CASSQDKHLGAQYF. DNA of the CDR3: TGCGCCAGCAGCCAAGACAAACATCTGGGGGCCCAGTACTTC.

The V and J genes are TRBV9 and TRBJ2-2, with D possibly TRBD2 on 6 matching bases. Trimming cost V 4 bases and J 4 bases, with 11 bases left between them. CDR1 is SGDLS and CDR2 is YYNGEE in the germline V gene. This CDR3 is built from 14 residues. In nucleotides, the CDR3 is TGTGCCAGCAGCCCGGGGGAACTCACCGGGGAGCTGTTTTTT. Translation gives CASSPGELTGELFF.

Concerning this clone itself: A much larger clone lies one base from this, so it may be a read error. V is TRBV27 and J is TRBJ2-7; the D is unclear. With 2 bases removed from V and 2 bases from J, the gap between germline ends came to 4 bases. The germline gives CDR1 MNHEY, CDR2 SMNVEV (reference sequence). This CDR3 has 12 residues. The DNA of the CDR3 is TGTGCCAGCAGTTTAGGAACCTACGAGCAGTACTTC. Its protein product is CASSLGTYEQYF.

The genes are TRBV11-2 and TRBJ2-7; D is ambiguous. The CDR3 consists of 12 residues. Trimming left V 2 bases short and J 3 bases short, with 5 bases between. Germline loops: CDR1 SGHAT, CDR2 FQNNGV. The CDR3 region is CASSLTLYEQYF. CDR3 sequence (DNA): TGTGCCAGCAGCTTAACCCTCTACGAGCAGTACTTC.

This clone has a single count. The rearrangement joins TRBV9 to TRBJ1-4; TRBD1 matches 9 bases. V was pared by 4 bases and J by 5 bases, with 3 bases of the junction left unmatched. This CDR3 has 14 residues. The germline gives CDR1 SGDLS, CDR2 YYNGEE. The CDR3 spells CASSPTGGNEKLFF. For the CDR3, the DNA is TGTGCCAGCAGCCCAACAGGGGGCAATGAAAAACTGTTTTTT.

Regarding this clone: This specimen includes other DNA sequences encoding the same CDR3. The rearrangement links TRBV27 to TRBJ2-3, with 9 bases lining up with TRBD2. The length of the CDR3 is 16 residues. CDR1 MNHEY and CDR2 SMNVEV come from the germline V gene (reference sequence). V lost 2 bases, J lost 0 bases, and 3 bases stayed unmatched. In nucleotides, the CDR3 is TGTGCCAGCAGTTTAGTAGCGGGGGCCAGCACAGATACGCAGTATTTT. Encoded protein: CASSLVAGASTDTQYF.

The chain uses TRBV28 and TRBJ1-4; D is undetermined. CDR3 length equals 13 residues. The V gene lost 6 bases and the J gene lost 4 bases, with 9 bases spanning the gap. Germline CDR1 is MDHEN and CDR2 is SYDVKM. As DNA, the CDR3 is TGTGCCAGCAGGGGGTCCCTTAATGAAAAACTGTTTTTT. Translated, it gives CASRGSLNEKLFF.

This clone came up once. V usage is TRBV13 and J usage is TRBJ2-3; TRBD2 aligns across 9 bases. The CDR3 runs to 16 residues. CDR1 PRHDT and CDR2 FYEKMQ come from the germline V gene (reference sequence). Unmatched junction bases numbered 11, after V lost 5 bases and J lost 5 bases. This chain's CDR3 is CASSPKDSGSRDTQYF. The CDR3 bases are TGTGCCAGCAGCCCCAAGGATAGCGGGAGTAGAGATACGCAGTATTTT.

The rearrangement joins TRBV27 to TRBJ2-4, with 8 bases lining up with TRBD2. Looked up from germline, CDR1 is MNHEY and CDR2 is SMNVEV (reference sequence). Trimming took 1 base from V and 16 from J; bases not matched to a gene: 12. The CDR3 covers 14 residues. The CDR3, as DNA: TGTGCCAGCAGTTTATGGGGGGCAGCGGGGGAACACTACTTC. Translating gives CASSLWGAAGEHYF.

The chain couples TRBV7-8 to TRBJ1-2; unclear D gene. The CDR3 runs 15 residues. Germline assignment: CDR1 SGHVS and CDR2 FQNEAQ. V was clipped by 1 base and J by 0 bases, with 9 bases between them. CDR3 protein: CASSLGRMTNYGYTF. The CDR3 coding sequence is TGTGCCAGCAGCTTAGGGCGGATGACTAACTATGGCTACACCTTC.

This clone was recorded once. The V and J genes are TRBV7-6 and TRBJ2-7; D assignment may be TRBD1 or TRBD2 (7 bases each). V lost 5 bases, J lost 4 bases, and 15 bases lay in between. The CDR3 has 14 amino acids. CDR1 SGHVS and CDR2 FNYEAQ come from the germline V gene. CDR3 coding DNA: TGTGCCAGCAGCGCAGGGGGGGGTTCGTACGAGCAGTACTTC. The encoded protein is CASSAGGGSYEQYF. Variable domain in full (rest from reference TRBV7-6 and TRBJ2-7): GAGVSQSPRYKVTKRGQDVALRCDPISGHVSLYWYRQALGQGPEFLTYFNYEAQQDKSGLPNDRFSAERPEGSISTLTIQRTEQRDSAMYRCASSAGGGSYEQYFGPGTRLTVT.

This chain links TRBV9 with TRBJ2-1, with D possibly matching TRBD1 (5 bases). CDR1 is SGDLS and CDR2 is YYNGEE in the germline V gene. The CDR3 is made up of 13 amino acids. Trimming shortened V by 0 bases and J by 11 bases, and 12 bases separated the two germline ends. In DNA form, the CDR3 reads TGTGCCAGCAGCGTAGGGGGCGGCAGTAAGCAGTTCTTC. Its translation: CASSVGGGSKQFF.

The rearrangement joins TRBV7-9 to TRBJ2-7; 9 bases match TRBD1. Looked up from germline, CDR1 is SEHNR and CDR2 is FQNEAQ (reference sequence). This CDR3 is 15 amino acids long. V lost 1 base to trimming and J lost 5 bases; unmatched junction nucleotides: 6. This CDR3 reads CASSLEGQGFNEQYF. The DNA of the CDR3 is TGTGCCAGCAGCTTAGAGGGACAGGGATTCAACGAGCAGTACTTC.

The chain uses TRBV6-5 and TRBJ1-4, with D maybe TRBD1 (5 bases). V was cut by 10 bases and J by 8 bases, with 23 bases left in between. The CDR3 runs to 15 residues. CDR1 is MNHEY, CDR2 SVGAGI, per germline. CDR3 amino acids: CATRRDLLAGEKLFF. The CDR3 DNA sequence: TGTGCCACGCGGCGGGACCTTTTAGCTGGCGAAAAACTGTTTTTT.

The chain joins TRBV9 to TRBJ2-1; 9 nucleotides agree with TRBD1. The CDR3 sequence is 16 residues long. CDR1 is SGDLS and CDR2 is YYNGEE in the germline V gene. The J segment lost 8 bases and the V segment lost 0 bases, leaving 9 bases of the junction unmatched. The CDR3 DNA follows: TGTGCCAGCAGCGTAGGGACAGGGGAAGGGTATCATGAGCAGTTCTTC. Translated, it gives CASSVGTGEGYHEQFF.

The chain is built from TRBV27 and TRBJ1-6; no clear D. The CDR3 sequence is 15 residues long. In germline, CDR1 is MNHEY, CDR2 SMNVEV (reference sequence). V lost 6 bases, J lost 2 bases, and 11 bases lay in between. The CDR3 protein is CASSLRVTYNSPLHF. CDR3 in DNA: TGTGCCAGCAGCCTGAGGGTAACCTATAATTCACCCCTCCACTTT.

The gene calls are TRBV5-4 and TRBJ2-1, with D uncertain. Germline lookup yields CDR1 SGHNT and CDR2 YYREEE (reference sequence). Trimming shortened V by 0 bases and J by 9 bases, and 10 bases separated the two germline ends. The CDR3 is made up of 13 amino acids. CDR3 DNA sequence: TGTGCCAGCAGCTTGGGGCTACCCGGTGAGCAGTTCTTC. It translates to CASSLGLPGEQFF.

V gene TRBV30 combines with J gene TRBJ2-1, with TRBD2 matching 11 bases. Germline lookup yields CDR1 GTSNPN and CDR2 SVGIG (reference sequence). With 3 bases clipped from V and 8 bases from J, the junction kept 3 bases outside the gene matches. This CDR3 spans 13 amino acids. The CDR3 spells CAWREGLADEQFF. The CDR3 DNA is TGTGCCTGGAGGGAGGGACTAGCGGATGAGCAGTTCTTC.